A single T cell receptor (beta chain) is shown here with its context. Trimming removed 3 bases at V and 0 bases at J, with 9 bases between. This CDR3 is built from 15 residues. Germline V gene data show CDR1 as MNHEY and CDR2 as SMNVEV (reference sequence). Clones were sequenced by immunoSEQ multiplex PCR, and TCRdb holds only the in-frame ones, with some missing. The sample contains a few hundred thousand clones, around 88% of which appear only once. The sample comes from a study of blood T cell repertoires in COVID-19. Study context: Samples of COVID-19 (acute and convalescent) were obtained from the United States, Italy and Spain.

This chain connects TRBV27 to TRBJ2-1; unclear D gene. The source material was peripheral blood. This clonotype originated in a man of 80 years or more with acute or convalescent COVID-19. The CDR3 coding sequence is TGTGCCAGCAGTTTCGGGTCGTACTCCTACAATGAGCAGTTCTTC. This translates into CASSFGSYSYNEQFF.